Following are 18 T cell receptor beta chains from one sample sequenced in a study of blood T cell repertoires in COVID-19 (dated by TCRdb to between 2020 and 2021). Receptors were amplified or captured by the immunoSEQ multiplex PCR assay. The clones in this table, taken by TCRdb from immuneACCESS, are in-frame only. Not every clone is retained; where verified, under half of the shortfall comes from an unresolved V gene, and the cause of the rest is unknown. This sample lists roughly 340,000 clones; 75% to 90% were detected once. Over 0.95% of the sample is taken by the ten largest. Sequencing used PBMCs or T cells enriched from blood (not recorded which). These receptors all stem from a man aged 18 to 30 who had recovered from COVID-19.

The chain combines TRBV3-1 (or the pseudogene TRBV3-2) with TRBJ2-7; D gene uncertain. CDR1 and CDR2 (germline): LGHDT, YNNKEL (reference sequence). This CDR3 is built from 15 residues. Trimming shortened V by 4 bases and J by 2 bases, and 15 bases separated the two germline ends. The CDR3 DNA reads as TGTGCCAGCAGCCTTTCTTACCCGCTAACCTACGAGCAGTACTTC. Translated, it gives CASSLSYPLTYEQYF.

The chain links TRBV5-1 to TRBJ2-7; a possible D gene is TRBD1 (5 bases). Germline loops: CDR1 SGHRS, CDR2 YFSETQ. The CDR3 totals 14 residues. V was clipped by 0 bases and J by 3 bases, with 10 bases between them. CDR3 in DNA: TGCGCCAGCAGCTTGGTCAGGGTTGGCTACGAGCAGTACTTC. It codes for CASSLVRVGYEQYF.

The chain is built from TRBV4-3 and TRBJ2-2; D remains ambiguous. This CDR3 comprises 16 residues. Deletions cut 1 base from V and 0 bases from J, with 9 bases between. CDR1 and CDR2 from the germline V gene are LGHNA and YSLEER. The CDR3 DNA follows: TGCGCCAGCAGCCAAGGGCTCGTCGCGAACACCGGGGAGCTGTTTTTT. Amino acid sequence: CASSQGLVANTGELFF.

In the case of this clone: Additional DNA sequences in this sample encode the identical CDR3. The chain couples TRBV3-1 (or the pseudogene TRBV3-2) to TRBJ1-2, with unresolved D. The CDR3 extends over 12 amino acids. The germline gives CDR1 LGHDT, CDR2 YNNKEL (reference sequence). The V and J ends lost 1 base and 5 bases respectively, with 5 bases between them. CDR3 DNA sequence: TGTGCCAGCAGCCAAGGGACTTATGGCTACACCTTC. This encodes CASSQGTYGYTF.

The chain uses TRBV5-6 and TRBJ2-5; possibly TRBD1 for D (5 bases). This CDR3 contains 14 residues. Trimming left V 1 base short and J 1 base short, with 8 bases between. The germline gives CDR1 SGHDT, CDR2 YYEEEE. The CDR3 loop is CASSLQGTQETQYF. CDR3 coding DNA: TGTGCCAGCAGCTTGCAGGGAACCCAAGAGACCCAGTACTTC.

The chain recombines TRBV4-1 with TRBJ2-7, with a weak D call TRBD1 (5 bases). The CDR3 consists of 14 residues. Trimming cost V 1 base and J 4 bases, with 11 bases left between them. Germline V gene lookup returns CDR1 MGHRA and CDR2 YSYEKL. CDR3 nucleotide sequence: TGCGCCAGCAGCCAAGTAGATAAGGGGTACGAGCAGTACTTC. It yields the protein CASSQVDKGYEQYF.

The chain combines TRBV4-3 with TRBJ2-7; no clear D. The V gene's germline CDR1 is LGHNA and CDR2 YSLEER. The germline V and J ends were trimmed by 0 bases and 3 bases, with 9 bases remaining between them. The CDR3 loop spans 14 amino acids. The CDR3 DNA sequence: TGCGCCAGCAGCCAAGATCAAATCGGCTACGAGCAGTACTTC. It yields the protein CASSQDQIGYEQYF.

CDR3 region: CASSQRDRDSQFF. The DNA of the CDR3 is TGTGCCAGCAGCCAACGGGACAGGGACTCGCAGTTCTTC. The chain joins TRBV3-1 (or the pseudogene TRBV3-2) to TRBJ2-1, with TRBD1 matching over 9 bases. V was pared by 2 bases and J by 12 bases, with 5 bases of the junction left unmatched. Germline CDR1 is LGHDT and CDR2 is YNNKEL (reference sequence). The CDR3 is made up of 13 amino acids.

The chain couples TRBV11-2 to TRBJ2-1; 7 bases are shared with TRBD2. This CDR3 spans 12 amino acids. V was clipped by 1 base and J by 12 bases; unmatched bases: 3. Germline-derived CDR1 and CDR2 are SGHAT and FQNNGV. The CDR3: CASSLASGTQFF. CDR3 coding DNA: TGTGCCAGCAGCTTAGCCAGCGGGACGCAGTTCTTC.

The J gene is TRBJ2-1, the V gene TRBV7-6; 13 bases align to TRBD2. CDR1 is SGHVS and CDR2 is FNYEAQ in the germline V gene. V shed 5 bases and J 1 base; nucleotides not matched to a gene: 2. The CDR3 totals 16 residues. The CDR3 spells CASSRTSGGSYNEQFF. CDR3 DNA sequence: TGTGCCAGCAGCAGGACTAGCGGGGGATCCTACAATGAGCAGTTCTTC.

CDR3 bases: TGCGCCAGCAGCTCAGGGGGATCCTACAATGAGCAGTTCTTC. Amino acids: CASSSGGSYNEQFF. V gene TRBV5-1 combines with J gene TRBJ2-1; 7 nucleotides align to TRBD1. Germline V gives CDR1 SGHRS, CDR2 YFSETQ. The CDR3 has 14 residues. J gave up 1 base and V 3 bases, and 1 base lay outside the gene matches.

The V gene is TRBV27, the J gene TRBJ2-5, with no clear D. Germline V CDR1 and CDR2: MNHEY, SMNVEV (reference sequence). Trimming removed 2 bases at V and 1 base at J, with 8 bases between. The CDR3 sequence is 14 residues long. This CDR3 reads CASSLTPFQETQYF. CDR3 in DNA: TGTGCCAGCAGTTTAACACCCTTCCAAGAGACCCAGTACTTC.

The chain's CDR3 is CASSQVSRANTGELFF. DNA of the CDR3: TGTGCCAGCAGCCAAGTATCCAGGGCTAACACCGGGGAGCTGTTTTTT. The chain joins TRBV3-1 (or the pseudogene TRBV3-2) to TRBJ2-2; a weak D match, TRBD1 (5 bases). This CDR3 region has 16 residues. V shed 1 base and J shed 2 bases, with 11 bases lying between them. Germline CDR1 LGHDT, CDR2 YNNKEL (reference sequence).

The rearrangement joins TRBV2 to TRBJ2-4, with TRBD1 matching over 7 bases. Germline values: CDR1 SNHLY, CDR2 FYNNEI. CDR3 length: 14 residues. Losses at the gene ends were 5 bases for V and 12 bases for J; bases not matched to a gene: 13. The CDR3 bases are TGTGCCAGCAGTCAGGAGGCCCAGGGGGACCGTCAGTACTTC. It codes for CASSQEAQGDRQYF.

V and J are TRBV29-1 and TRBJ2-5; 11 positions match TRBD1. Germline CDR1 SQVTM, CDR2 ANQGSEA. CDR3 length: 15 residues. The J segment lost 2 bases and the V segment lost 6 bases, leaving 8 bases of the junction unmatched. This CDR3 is CSVHDRDRGQETQYF. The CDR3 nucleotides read TGCAGCGTCCACGACCGGGACAGGGGGCAAGAGACCCAGTACTTC.

In DNA, the CDR3 is TGTGCCAGCAGCCAAACAGGATCGAAAGAGACCCAGTACTTC. Translation: CASSQTGSKETQYF. The chain has TRBV3-1 (or the pseudogene TRBV3-2) and TRBJ2-5; a weak D match, TRBD1 (5 bases). The CDR3 is 14 residues long. Germline CDR1 reads LGHDT; CDR2 reads YNNKEL (reference sequence). Trimming cost V 2 bases and J 3 bases, with 10 bases left between them.

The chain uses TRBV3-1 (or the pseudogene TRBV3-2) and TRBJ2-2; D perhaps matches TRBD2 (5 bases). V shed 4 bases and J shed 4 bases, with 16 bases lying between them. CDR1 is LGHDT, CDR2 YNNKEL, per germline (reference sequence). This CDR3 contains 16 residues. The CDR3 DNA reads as TGTGCCAGCAGCCGGCAGCTCGGGGATGGCACCGGGGAGCTGTTTTTT. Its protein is CASSRQLGDGTGELFF.

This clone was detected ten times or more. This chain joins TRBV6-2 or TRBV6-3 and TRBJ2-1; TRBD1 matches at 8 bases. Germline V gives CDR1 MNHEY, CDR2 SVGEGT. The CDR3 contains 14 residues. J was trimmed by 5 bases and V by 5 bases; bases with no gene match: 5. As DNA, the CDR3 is TGTGCCAGCAGTAGACAGGGGTGGGACAATGAGCAGTTCTTC. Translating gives CASSRQGWDNEQFF.